The 21 T cell receptor beta chains given below trace back to one sample, sequenced in a study of post-analysis software for immune sequencing data. These receptors' targets are unknown. Sequencing libraries made from TCR beta cDNA carried unique molecular identifiers. TCRdb re-derived calls from the PCR reads in MiXCR, one entry per CDR3 protein. The top ten clones hold about 0.5% of a sample with roughly 700,000 distinct CDR3 sequences, 25% to 30% of them seen once. General study findings and limits: TRBV segments more frequent in patients than in controls numbered five and included TRBV5-6, TRBV5-1 and TRBV20-1.

Sequenced input: blood. The receptor source for this set is a girl aged 5-17 years with multiple sclerosis.

This clonotype was observed a handful of times. The junction does not match germline at one end; this may be a read error. This rearrangement joins TRBV4-3 to TRBJ2-3; no clear D gene. Germline values: CDR1 LGHNA, CDR2 YSLEER. CDR3 length: 16 residues. CDR3 amino acids: CASSQDSGAYGDMQYF. The CDR3, as DNA: TGCGCCAGCAGCCAAGATTCCGGAGCCTACGGAGATATGCAGTATTTT.

This clonotype was picked up a small number of times. The chain joins TRBV7-9 to TRBJ2-4, with a possible D match to TRBD2 (5 bases). From germline, CDR1 is SEHNR and CDR2 FQNEAQ (reference sequence). V was cut by 3 bases and J by 4 bases, with 10 bases left in between. This CDR3 contains 14 residues. The CDR3 DNA follows: TGTGCCAGCAGCTTTGAGGGCCCGAAAAACATTCAGTACTTC. Its translation is CASSFEGPKNIQYF.

This clonotype appeared once. The chain uses TRBV27 and TRBJ2-2; weak D call: TRBD1 (6 bases). Trimming pared 10 bases from V and 6 bases from J, leaving 18 bases between. CDR3 size: 14 residues. Germline lookup yields CDR1 MNHEY and CDR2 SMNVEV (reference sequence). CDR3 sequence reads: CAKSNRVVSGELFF. The DNA for the CDR3 is TGTGCCAAATCGAACAGGGTTGTATCCGGGGAGCTGTTTTTT.

This sequence joins TRBV20-1 and TRBJ2-1; TRBD2 matches at 10 bases. CDR3 length: 15 residues. The J segment lost 6 bases and the V segment lost 0 bases, leaving 5 bases of the junction unmatched. Germline assignment: CDR1 DFQATT and CDR2 SNEGSKA (reference sequence). The CDR3 sequence is CSARDSGGAPNEQFF. The CDR3 nucleotides are TGCAGTGCTAGAGACAGCGGGGGGGCACCCAATGAGCAGTTCTTC.

J is TRBJ2-1 and V is TRBV20-1; the match to TRBD2 covers 8 bases. The CDR3 is made up of 15 amino acids. Germline V CDR1 and CDR2: DFQATT, SNEGSKA (reference sequence). V lost 3 bases, J lost 0 bases, and 4 bases stayed unmatched. The CDR3 sequence: CSASPGGNSYNEQFF. CDR3 nucleotides: TGCAGTGCTAGTCCGGGGGGGAACTCCTACAATGAGCAGTTCTTC.

CDR3 nucleotide sequence: TGTGCCAGCAGTTCCTTAGCGGGAGAGGTTGAGACCCAGTACTTC. It codes for CASSSLAGEVETQYF. The V call is TRBV12-3 or TRBV12-4, the J call TRBJ2-5; 9 nucleotides line up with TRBD2. Trimming removed 4 bases from V and 5 bases from J; junction bases left unmatched: 8. CDR3 length equals 15 residues.

This chain uses TRBV20-1 with TRBJ1-1; TRBD1 might be the D (5 bases). From germline, CDR1 is DFQATT and CDR2 SNEGSKA (reference sequence). The ends were cut back, 0 bases at V and 1 base at J, with 15 bases in the middle. The CDR3 spans 16 residues. CDR3 DNA sequence: TGCAGTGCTAGAGATGGGGGACGGGCAGGGAACACTGAAGCTTTCTTT. Amino acid sequence: CSARDGGRAGNTEAFF.

This clonotype was seen more than once but under ten times. The rearrangement links TRBV3-1 to TRBJ2-7, with TRBD2 as a possible D gene (6 bases). Looked up from germline, CDR1 is LGHDT and CDR2 is YNNKEL (reference sequence). The CDR3 contains 15 residues. The V end was cut by 0 bases, the J end by 2 bases, with 11 bases between. The CDR3 nucleotides are TGTGCCAGCAGCCAAGATCCCGGGGGACCCTACGAGCAGTACTTC. It is translated as CASSQDPGGPYEQYF.

This clonotype appeared a few times. This chain uses TRBV12-3 or TRBV12-4 with TRBJ2-1; D not resolved. There are 13 residues in the CDR3. The V end was cut by 5 bases, the J end by 12 bases, with 17 bases between. The DNA for the CDR3 is TGTGCCAGCAGTCTAGGGCCTACCGGTGGGCAGTTCTTC. Its protein product is CASSLGPTGGQFF.

This clonotype was seen a handful of times. The rearrangement uses TRBV7-9 and TRBJ1-1; 9 nucleotides match TRBD1. Trimming at V came to 1 base and at J to 0 bases, leaving 3 bases not matched to a gene. Germline V lookup: CDR1 SEHNR, CDR2 FQNEAQ (reference sequence). The CDR3 is 16 amino acids. The CDR3 bases are TGTGCCAGCAGCTTAGGGGGACAGGGCTTGAACACTGAAGCTTTCTTT. It translates to CASSLGGQGLNTEAFF.

This clonotype was picked up many times. The CDR3 spells CASSLVGQETQYF. CDR3 nucleotides: TGTGCCAGCAGCTTAGTGGGGCAAGAGACCCAGTACTTC. J is TRBJ2-5 and V is TRBV7-2; D not certain. Germline CDR1 reads SGHTA; CDR2 reads FQGNSA. Trimming cost V 1 base and J 2 bases, with 5 bases left between them. The CDR3 runs 13 residues.

The rearrangement links TRBV29-1 to TRBJ2-3; 7 nucleotides line up with TRBD1. The junction had 15 bases not matched to a gene; V was cut back by 6 bases and J by 6 bases. Germline-derived CDR1 and CDR2 are SQVTM and ANQGSEA. The CDR3 length is 15 residues. The CDR3 loop reads CSVDTKGGAFDTQYF. DNA of the CDR3: TGCAGCGTAGATACAAAAGGGGGCGCTTTTGATACGCAGTATTTT.

In its sample, this clonotype was seen a few times. The CDR3 sequence is CASRPPILSREQYF. CDR3 nucleotide sequence: TGTGCCAGCAGGCCTCCCATATTGTCCCGCGAGCAGTACTTC. The chain links TRBV6-2 or TRBV6-3 to TRBJ2-7; D not certain. The CDR3 has 14 amino acids. Trimming removed 6 bases from V and 6 bases from J, with 18 bases in between. CDR1 and CDR2 from the germline V gene are MNHEY and SVGEGT.

The V gene is TRBV19, the J gene TRBJ2-5; D is possibly TRBD1 (6 bases). The J call could be wrong; TRBJ2-7 is a better fit for the DNA end. The CDR3 runs to 13 residues. CDR1 and CDR2 from the germline V gene are LNHDA and SQIVND (reference sequence). Here the CDR3 DNA reads TGTGCCAGTAGCAAGGGGGTGGCTGGCGAGCAGTACTTC. Translated: CASSKGVAGEQYF.

This sequence joins TRBV2 and TRBJ1-2, with D uncertain. The CDR3 has 10 residues. V was trimmed by 6 bases and J by 8 bases, leaving 7 bases between them. Germline assignment: CDR1 SNHLY and CDR2 FYNNEI. Written as DNA, the CDR3 is TGTGCCAGCAGATCACAGGGCTACACCTTC. Translating gives CASRSQGYTF.

This clonotype was observed a few times. J is TRBJ2-1 and V is TRBV6-2 or TRBV6-3; 7 bases fit TRBD2. Germline assignment: CDR1 MNHEY and CDR2 SVGEGT. The CDR3 is 18 residues long. Trimming at V came to 6 bases and at J to 0 bases, leaving 14 bases not matched to a gene. CDR3 nucleotide sequence: TGTGCCAGCAGCCTAACAACGAGCGGGACGAGCTCCTACAATGAGCAGTTCTTC. Its protein is CASSLTTSGTSSYNEQFF.

The V gene is TRBV21-1, the J gene TRBJ2-1. TRBV21-1 is noted as a pseudogene. This CDR3 spans 17 amino acids. For the CDR3, the DNA is TGTGTCAGCAGCAAAGAGTTGCGGATACTCTCCTACAATGAGCAGTTCTTC. Encoded protein: CVSSKELRILSYNEQFF.

Details on this clonotype: This may be a read error, as it is one base from a much larger clone. The V gene is TRBV4-3, the J gene TRBJ2-3; maybe TRBD1 (5 bases). Trimming took 4 bases from V and 0 from J, leaving 14 bases between them. CDR1 and CDR2 (germline): LGHNA, YSLEER. This CDR3 spans 16 amino acids. For the CDR3, the DNA is TGCGCCAGCAGCCCAACAGGTGCGGAGAGCACAGATACGCAGTATTTT. Protein sequence: CASSPTGAESTDTQYF.

The CDR3 DNA reads TGTGCCAGCAGTCCAGCTAGCGGGATCAACACCGGGGAGCTGTTTTTT. It is translated as CASSPASGINTGELFF. This chain joins TRBV7-9 and TRBJ2-2; TRBD2 matches 9 bases. The J segment lost 2 bases and the V segment lost 6 bases, leaving 7 bases of the junction unmatched. Germline assignment: CDR1 SEHNR and CDR2 FQNEAQ (reference sequence). CDR3 length: 16 amino acids.

The CDR3 sequence is CATSRDQGHDNSPLHF. The CDR3 DNA sequence: TGTGCCACCAGCAGAGATCAGGGACATGATAATTCACCCCTCCACTTT. This sequence joins TRBV15 and TRBJ1-6; perhaps TRBD1 as D (6 bases). Germline lookup yields CDR1 LNHNV and CDR2 YYDKDF (reference sequence). The CDR3 has 16 amino acids. V was trimmed by 0 bases and J by 5 bases, leaving 11 bases between them. The complete variable domain, with remaining parts taken from reference TRBV15 and TRBJ1-6, reads DAMVIQNPRYQVTQFGKPVTLSCSQTLNHNVMYWYQQKSSQAPKLLFHYYDKDFNNEADTPDNFQSRRPNTSFCFLDIRSPGLGDTAMYLCATSRDQGHDNSPLHFGNGTRLTVT.

This clonotype occurred a few times. V and J are TRBV3-1 and TRBJ2-1; D remains unclear. Trimming stripped 0 bases from V and 0 bases from J, with 3 bases between. Germline-derived CDR1 and CDR2 are LGHDT and YNNKEL (reference sequence). The CDR3 runs to 14 residues. In DNA form, the CDR3 reads TGTGCCAGCAGCCAAGAACACTCCTACAATGAGCAGTTCTTC. This codes for CASSQEHSYNEQFF.